This T cell receptor beta chain comes out of a study of blood T cell repertoires in COVID-19. Across the study: The United States, Italy and Spain provided the acute and convalescent COVID-19 samples. Sample material is recorded as cDNA or gDNA derived from T cells, B-cell-depleted T cells, or PBMCs.

The germline V gene encodes CDR1 SGHVS and CDR2 FQNEAQ. CDR3 length equals 16 residues. J gave up 3 bases and V 1 base, and 6 bases lay outside the gene matches. Seattle-derived patients entered the study during active infection and were followed longitudinally. Original processing methods: Estimates of nucleated cell counts were drawn from the amplification of reference gene primers. Sequencing used immunoSEQ multiplex PCR; TCRdb keeps in-frame clones, though not all of them. Clone size and V and J calls were adopted from that table, with D and trimming inferred from the DNA. The sample gives some 180,000 clones, 80% to 85% of which show up once; 7% is in the top ten.

The chain combines TRBV7-8 with TRBJ1-2; 9 positions agree with TRBD1. The sample taken for sequencing was peripheral blood. The origin of this receptor is a middle-aged woman with COVID-19, enrolled during active disease. The CDR3 DNA reads as TGTGCCAGCAGCTTAGGAGGACAGGGGAAGGACTATGGCTACACCTTC. Protein sequence: CASSLGGQGKDYGYTF.